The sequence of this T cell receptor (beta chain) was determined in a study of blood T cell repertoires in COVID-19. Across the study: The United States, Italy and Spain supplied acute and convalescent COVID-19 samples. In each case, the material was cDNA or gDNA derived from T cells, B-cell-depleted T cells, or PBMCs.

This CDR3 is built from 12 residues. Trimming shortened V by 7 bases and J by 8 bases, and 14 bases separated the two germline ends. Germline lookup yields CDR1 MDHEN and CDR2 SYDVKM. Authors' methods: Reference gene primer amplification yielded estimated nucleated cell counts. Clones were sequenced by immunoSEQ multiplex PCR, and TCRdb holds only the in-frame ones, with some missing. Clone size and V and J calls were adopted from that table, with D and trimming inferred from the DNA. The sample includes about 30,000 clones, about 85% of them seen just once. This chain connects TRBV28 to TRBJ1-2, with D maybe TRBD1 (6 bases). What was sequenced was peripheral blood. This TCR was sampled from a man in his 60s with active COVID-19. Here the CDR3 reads CASTTGSRGYTF. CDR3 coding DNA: TGTGCCAGCACCACAGGGTCGCGAGGCTACACCTTC.